The 18 T cell receptor beta chains below were found in one sample sequenced in a study of cytomegalovirus exposure and HLA in healthy donors. A multiplex PCR was run with 60 Vbeta primers and 13 Jbeta primers. Assay used: immunoSEQ multiplex PCR; TCRdb lists only in-frame clones, some missing. The repertoire has fewer than 250,000 clones, about nine tenths of them found once; the top ten carry under 1.2%. Input material: PBMCs. The receptors originated from a boy aged 2 to 10 in good health and CMV-seronegative.

The DNA for the CDR3 is TGTGCCAGCAGCTCGAGGAGTTCCAATGAGCAGTTCTTC. Translation gives CASSSRSSNEQFF. The chain joins TRBV7-9 to TRBJ2-1; D is unclear. The CDR3 is 13 residues long. Trimming left V 4 bases short and J 6 bases short, with 10 bases between. Germline V gives CDR1 SEHNR, CDR2 FQNEAQ (reference sequence).

The chain is built from TRBV18 and TRBJ1-5, with 7 positions matching TRBD1. The CDR3 has 13 amino acids. Looked up from germline, CDR1 is KGHSH and CDR2 is LQKENI. V lost 3 bases, J lost 7 bases, and 3 bases stayed unmatched. DNA of the CDR3: TGTGCCAGCTCACCGGACAGGCAACAGCCCCAGCATTTT. Translating gives CASSPDRQQPQHF.

The chain is built from TRBV9 and TRBJ2-5, with D unresolved. V dropped 1 base and J dropped 0 bases, with 7 bases sitting between them. Germline V lookup: CDR1 SGDLS, CDR2 YYNGEE. CDR3 size: 14 residues. DNA for the CDR3: TGTGCCAGCAGCGTATTTCCAGACCAAGAGACCCAGTACTTC. Translating gives CASSVFPDQETQYF. Looking up the rest from reference TRBV9 and TRBJ2-5 gives the full variable domain: DSGVTQTPKHLITATGQRVTLRCSPRSGDLSVYWYQQSLDQGLQFLIQYYNGEERAKGNILERFSAQQFPDLHSELNLSSLELGDSALYFCASSVFPDQETQYFGPGTRLLVL.

The DNA of the CDR3 is TGTGCCAGCAGCCAAGGGGGGGACAGGGTGAACACTGAAGCTTTCTTT. Translated, it gives CASSQGGDRVNTEAFF. V usage is TRBV4-2 and J usage is TRBJ1-1; 9 bases are shared with TRBD1. V gave up 1 base and J gave up 0 bases; unmatched junction bases: 3. Germline values: CDR1 LGHNA, CDR2 YNFKEQ. The CDR3 covers 16 residues.

The chain is built from TRBV2 and TRBJ1-2, with 10 bases that match TRBD1. This CDR3 spans 14 amino acids. Germline V gene lookup returns CDR1 SNHLY and CDR2 FYNNEI. The trim removed 4 bases at V and 6 bases at J, leaving 5 bases unmatched. Written as DNA, the CDR3 is TGTGCCAGCAGTGTCGCCGGGACAGGGGATGGCTACACCTTC. It codes for CASSVAGTGDGYTF.

This rearrangement joins TRBV6-6 to TRBJ1-6, with 7 bases fitting TRBD1. Germline V CDR1 and CDR2: MNHNY, SVGAGI (reference sequence). Trimming took 7 bases from V and 9 from J; bases not matched to a gene: 9. The CDR3 runs 14 residues. Here the CDR3 DNA reads TGTGCCAGCACCCCTCCAGGGGGGAGTTCACCCCTCCACTTT. It yields the protein CASTPPGGSSPLHF.

CDR3 coding DNA: TGCACCAGCAGCCAAGGCGGGACTAGCGGCCCGAGCTACAACACCGGGGAGCTGTTTTTT. Translating gives CTSSQGGTSGPSYNTGELFF. The chain carries TRBV1 and TRBJ2-2; the table calls TRBD2, which could not be checked here. TRBV1 is labeled a pseudogene. The CDR3 is made up of 20 amino acids.

The chain employs TRBV5-1 and TRBJ1-4; weak D call: TRBD1 (6 bases). V lost 4 bases and J lost 8, with 18 bases in between. The CDR3 sequence is 15 residues long. The V gene's germline CDR1 is SGHRS and CDR2 YFSETQ. In DNA form, the CDR3 reads TGCGCCAGCAGCGCCTTTGGGGGGGGCGGAGAAAAACTGTTTTTT. Its translation is CASSAFGGGGEKLFF.

In nucleotides, the CDR3 is TGTGCCAGCAGTGAAGCGGCCAGATTCAATCAGCCCCAGCATTTT. Translated: CASSEAARFNQPQHF. The chain uses TRBV6-1 and TRBJ1-5; no clear D. Germline loops: CDR1 MNHNS, CDR2 SASEGT. V was pared by 0 bases and J by 3 bases, with 9 bases between. CDR3 length: 15 amino acids.

V usage is TRBV28 and J usage is TRBJ1-1; 7 nucleotides match TRBD1. J lost 6 bases, V lost 10 bases, and 8 bases had no gene match. The germline gives CDR1 MDHEN, CDR2 SYDVKM. The length of the CDR3 is 12 residues. The CDR3 spells CATMTGIAEAFF. The CDR3 nucleotides are TGTGCCACGATGACAGGGATAGCTGAAGCTTTCTTT.

The J gene is TRBJ1-2, the V gene TRBV6-1, with TRBD1 identical over 7 bases. CDR1 is MNHNS, CDR2 SASEGT, per germline. The CDR3 covers 14 residues. The J segment lost 2 bases and the V segment lost 6 bases, leaving 6 bases of the junction unmatched. CDR3 bases: TGTGCCAGCAGGGGGGGCAGGGGGAACTATGGCTACACCTTC. It is translated as CASRGGRGNYGYTF.

This clone was found a few times. The chain combines TRBV19 with TRBJ2-5, with D possibly being TRBD2 (6 bases). The CDR3 extends over 13 amino acids. Germline V gene sequence: CDR1 LNHDA, CDR2 SQIVND (reference sequence). Trimming cost V 4 bases and J 3 bases, with 9 bases left between them. CDR3 protein: CASSTSVKETQYF. The CDR3 coding sequence is TGTGCCAGTAGTACTAGCGTCAAAGAGACCCAGTACTTC.

CDR3 nucleotide sequence: TGTGCCAGTAAAAAACGAGCAGGAGGGGAAGAGACCCAGTACTTC. Protein: CASKKRAGGEETQYF. The chain has TRBV19 and TRBJ2-5, with D maybe TRBD2 (6 bases). The CDR3 runs to 15 residues. Deletions cut 7 bases from V and 3 bases from J, with 18 bases between. Germline assignment: CDR1 LNHDA and CDR2 SQIVND (reference sequence).

V and J are TRBV5-8 and TRBJ2-4; 13 bases agree with TRBD2. Looked up from germline, CDR1 is SGHTS and CDR2 is YDEGEE. Germline trimming cut 4 bases from V and 2 bases from J; bases unmatched to any gene: 3. This CDR3 has 16 amino acids. The CDR3 nucleotides are TGTGCCAGCAGCCCGACTAGCGGGGGGACCAAAAACATTCAGTACTTC. It translates to CASSPTSGGTKNIQYF.

The gene calls are TRBV27 and TRBJ2-1; D possibly corresponds to TRBD1 (6 bases). V dropped 3 bases and J dropped 0 bases, with 12 bases sitting between them. This CDR3 contains 16 residues. CDR1 is MNHEY and CDR2 is SMNVEV in the germline V gene (reference sequence). The CDR3 DNA reads TGTGCCAGCAGTTTCCACGGGACAAACTCCTACAATGAGCAGTTCTTC. Translating gives CASSFHGTNSYNEQFF.

In its sample, this clone was seen a few times. This chain uses TRBV19 with TRBJ1-5; no definite D call. Germline values: CDR1 LNHDA, CDR2 SQIVND (reference sequence). This CDR3 spans 12 amino acids. Trimming shortened V by 7 bases and J by 0 bases, and 4 bases separated the two germline ends. The CDR3: CASTHSNQPQHF. In DNA, the CDR3 is TGTGCCAGTACCCATAGCAATCAGCCCCAGCATTTT.

CDR3 coding DNA: TGCGCCAGCAGCTTGGTTGGCGGGGGCTCCTACGAGCAGTACTTC. Translated: CASSLVGGGSYEQYF. J is TRBJ2-7 and V is TRBV5-1, with 7 bases that match TRBD2. Trimming cost V 0 bases and J 0 bases; bases outside gene matches: 3. The germline V gene has CDR1 SGHRS and CDR2 YFSETQ. CDR3 size: 15 residues.

The V gene is TRBV7-9, the J gene TRBJ1-1; no firm D call. CDR1 SEHNR and CDR2 FQNEAQ come from the germline V gene (reference sequence). CDR3 size: 15 residues. V lost 6 bases, J lost 1 base, and 15 bases lay in between. In nucleotides, the CDR3 is TGTGCCAGCAGGCCCCCTGGGCGGGGGAACACTGAAGCTTTCTTT. Amino acid sequence: CASRPPGRGNTEAFF.